Listed here is a single T cell receptor (beta chain). The antigen is undetermined. Germline CDR1 is MGHRA and CDR2 is YSYEKL. This CDR3 has 16 residues. The second PCR ran roughly 6 to 12 cycles with a sample-barcoded 5' primer and J-beta primers. TCRdb reprocessed the 5' RACE reads with MiXCR, giving one entry per CDR3 protein. The sample lists about 780,000 distinct CDR3 sequences; around 24% were seen once. This entry is derived from a study of blood T cells in healthy people across ages. Study-level points and caveats: With age, beta diversity per million T cells declined roughly linearly, significantly by approximately 40.

In addition, the sample was reused for a study of T cells of mothers and their children. From that second work: Thymic selection molds TCR recombination output in much the same way for related pairs as for unrelated pairs.

Input material: blood. This receptor was taken from a boy aged 5-17 years in good health. The rearrangement joins TRBV4-1 to TRBJ2-1; D possibly uses TRBD1 or TRBD2 (5 bases each). The J call may be wrong; the DNA end is better matched by TRBJ2-7. CDR3 in DNA: TGCGCCAGCAGCCAGAGGGACGGGGCTAGCTCCTACGAGCAGTACTTC. It encodes CASSQRDGASSYEQYF.